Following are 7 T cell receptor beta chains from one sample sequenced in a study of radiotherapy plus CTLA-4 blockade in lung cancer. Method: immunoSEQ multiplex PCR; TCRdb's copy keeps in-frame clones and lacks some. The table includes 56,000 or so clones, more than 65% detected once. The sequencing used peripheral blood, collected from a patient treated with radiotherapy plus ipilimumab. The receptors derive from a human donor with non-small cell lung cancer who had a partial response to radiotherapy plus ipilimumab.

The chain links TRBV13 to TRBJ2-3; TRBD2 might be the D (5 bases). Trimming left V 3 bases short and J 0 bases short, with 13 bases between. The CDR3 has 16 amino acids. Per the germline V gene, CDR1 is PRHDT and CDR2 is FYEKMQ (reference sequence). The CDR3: CASSFSLGRSTDTQYF. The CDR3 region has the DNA TGTGCCAGCAGCTTTAGTCTGGGGAGAAGCACAGATACGCAGTATTTT.

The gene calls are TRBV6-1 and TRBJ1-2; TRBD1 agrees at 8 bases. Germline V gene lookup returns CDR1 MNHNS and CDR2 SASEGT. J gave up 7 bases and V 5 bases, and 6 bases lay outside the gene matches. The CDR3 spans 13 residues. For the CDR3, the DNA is TGTGCCAGCAGTTCCGGACAGGGCCGTGGCTACACCTTC. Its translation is CASSSGQGRGYTF.

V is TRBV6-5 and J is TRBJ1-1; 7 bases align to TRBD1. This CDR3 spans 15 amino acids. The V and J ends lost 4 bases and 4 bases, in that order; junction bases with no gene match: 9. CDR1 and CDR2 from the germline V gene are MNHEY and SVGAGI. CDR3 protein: CASSSRTGTSTEAFF. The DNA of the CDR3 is TGTGCCAGCAGTTCAAGGACAGGAACAAGCACTGAAGCTTTCTTT.

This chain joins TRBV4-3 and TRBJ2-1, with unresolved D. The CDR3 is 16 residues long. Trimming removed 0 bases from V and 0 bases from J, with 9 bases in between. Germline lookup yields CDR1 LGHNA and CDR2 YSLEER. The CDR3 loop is CASSQDEPFSYNEQFF. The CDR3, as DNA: TGCGCCAGCAGCCAAGATGAGCCCTTCTCCTACAATGAGCAGTTCTTC.

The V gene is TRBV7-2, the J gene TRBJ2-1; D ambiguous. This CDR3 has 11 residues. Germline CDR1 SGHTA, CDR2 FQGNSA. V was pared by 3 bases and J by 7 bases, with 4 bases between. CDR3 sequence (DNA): TGTGCCAGCAGCTTGCAGAATGAGCAGTTCTTC. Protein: CASSLQNEQFF.

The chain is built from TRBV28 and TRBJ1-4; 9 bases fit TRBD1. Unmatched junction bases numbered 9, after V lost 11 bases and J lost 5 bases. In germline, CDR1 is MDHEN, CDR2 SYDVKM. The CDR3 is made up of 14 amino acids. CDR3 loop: CACALTGGNEKLFF. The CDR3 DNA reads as TGTGCCTGCGCCCTGACAGGGGGAAATGAAAAACTGTTTTTT.

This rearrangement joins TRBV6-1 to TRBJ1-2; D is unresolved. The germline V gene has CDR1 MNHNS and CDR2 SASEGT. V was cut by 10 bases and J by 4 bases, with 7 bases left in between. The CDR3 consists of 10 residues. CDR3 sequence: CATQAYGYTF. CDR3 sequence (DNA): TGTGCCACCCAGGCCTATGGCTACACCTTC.